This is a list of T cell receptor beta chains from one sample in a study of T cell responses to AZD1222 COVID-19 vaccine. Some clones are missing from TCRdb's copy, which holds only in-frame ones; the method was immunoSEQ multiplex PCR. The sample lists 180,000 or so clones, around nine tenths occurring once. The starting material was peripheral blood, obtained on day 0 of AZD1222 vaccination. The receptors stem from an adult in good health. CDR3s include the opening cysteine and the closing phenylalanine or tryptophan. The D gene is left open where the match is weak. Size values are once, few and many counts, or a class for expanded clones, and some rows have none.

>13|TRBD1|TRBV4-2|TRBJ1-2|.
CASSQTGGGGYTF
TGTGCCAGCAGCCAAACAGGGGGGGGTGGCTACACCTTC
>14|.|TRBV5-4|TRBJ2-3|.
CASSLRTRGDTQYF
TGTGCCAGCAGCCTACGGACCCGAGGAGATACGCAGTATTTT
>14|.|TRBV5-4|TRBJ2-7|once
CASSLIGPTREQYF
TGTGCCAGCAGCTTAATAGGGCCTACACGGGAGCAGTACTTC
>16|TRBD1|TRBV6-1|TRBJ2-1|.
CASSEKRATGSNEQFF
TGTGCCAGCAGTGAAAAAAGGGCGACAGGGTCCAATGAGCAGTTCTTC
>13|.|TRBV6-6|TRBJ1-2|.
CASRSGGSGGYTF
TGTGCCAGCAGGTCTGGGGGGAGCGGCGGCTACACCTTC
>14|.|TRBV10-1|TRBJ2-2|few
CASSEGHSTGELFF
TGCGCCAGCAGTGAGGGACATTCCACCGGGGAGCTGTTTTTT
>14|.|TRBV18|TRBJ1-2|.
CASSPGRRGGGYTF
TGTGCCAGCTCACCGGGGCGGAGGGGCGGTGGCTACACCTTC
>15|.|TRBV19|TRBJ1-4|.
CASSIRTAGNEKLFF
TGTGCCAGTAGTATCAGGACAGCGGGTAATGAAAAACTGTTTTTT
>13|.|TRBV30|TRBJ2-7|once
CACSGQGHYEQYF
TGTGCCTGCTCCGGGCAGGGACACTACGAGCAGTACTTC
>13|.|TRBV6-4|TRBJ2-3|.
CASSDGGADTQYF
TGTGCCAGCAGTGACGGTGGGGCAGATACGCAGTATTTT
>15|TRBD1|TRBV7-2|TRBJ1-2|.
CASSLGVDRADGYTF
TGTGCCAGCAGCTTAGGCGTGGACAGGGCGGATGGCTACACCTTC
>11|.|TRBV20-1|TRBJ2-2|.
CSAPWGGELFF
TGCAGTGCTCCGTGGGGCGGGGAGCTGTTTTTT
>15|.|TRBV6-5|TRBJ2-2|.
CASMSGRPNTGELFF
TGTGCCAGCATGTCGGGCAGGCCGAACACCGGGGAGCTGTTTTTT
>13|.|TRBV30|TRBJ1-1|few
CACPFRDNTEAFF
TGTGCCTGTCCGTTTAGGGATAACACTGAAGCTTTCTTT
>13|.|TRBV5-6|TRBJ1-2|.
CASSSWFRGGYTF
TGTGCCAGCAGCTCATGGTTCAGGGGTGGCTACACCTTC
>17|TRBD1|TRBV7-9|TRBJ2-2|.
CASSLLVPGGNTGELFF
TGTGCCAGCAGCTTATTGGTCCCAGGGGGCAACACCGGGGAGCTGTTTTTT
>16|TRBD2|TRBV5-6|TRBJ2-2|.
CASSLTSGGNTGELFF
TGTGCCAGCAGCTTGACTAGCGGGGGCAACACCGGGGAGCTGTTTTTT
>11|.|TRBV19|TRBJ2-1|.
CASSQLDEQFF
TGTGCCAGTAGTCAGCTCGATGAGCAGTTCTTC
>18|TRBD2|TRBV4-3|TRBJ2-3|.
CASSQDPPGGAVTDTQYF
TGCGCCAGCAGCCAAGATCCGCCGGGGGGAGCCGTTACAGATACGCAGTATTTT
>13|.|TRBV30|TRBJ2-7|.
CAWSPQVTYEQYF
TGTGCCTGGAGTCCGCAGGTGACCTACGAGCAGTACTTC
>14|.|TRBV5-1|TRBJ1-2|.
CASSINRDNYGYTF
TGCGCCAGCAGCATTAACAGGGACAACTATGGCTACACCTTC
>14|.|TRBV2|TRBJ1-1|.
CASRGAGWNTEAFF
TGTGCCAGCAGGGGGGCAGGGTGGAACACTGAAGCTTTCTTT
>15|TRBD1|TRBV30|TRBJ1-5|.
CAWSSPPTGKQPQHF
TGTGCCTGGAGTTCGCCCCCGACAGGGAAACAGCCCCAGCATTTT
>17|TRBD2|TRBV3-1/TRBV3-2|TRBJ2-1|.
CASSLRAGGSSYNEQFF
TGTGCCAGCAGCTTGAGAGCGGGGGGGAGCTCCTACAATGAGCAGTTCTTC
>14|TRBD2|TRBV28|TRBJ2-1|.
CASSLTSGWDRQFF
TGTGCCAGCAGTTTAACTAGCGGGTGGGATCGGCAGTTCTTC
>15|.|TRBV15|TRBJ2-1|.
CATRDGGTAAGEQFF
TGTGCCACCAGAGATGGAGGAACAGCCGCCGGTGAGCAGTTCTTC
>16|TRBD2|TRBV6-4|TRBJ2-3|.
CASSDSGTSVTDTQYF
TGTGCCAGCAGTGACTCGGGGACTAGCGTCACAGATACGCAGTATTTT
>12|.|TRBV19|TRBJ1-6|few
CASQTGRSPLHF
TGTGCCAGCCAAACCGGACGTTCACCCCTCCACTTT
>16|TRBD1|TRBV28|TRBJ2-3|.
CASSGRDRIGADTQYF
TGTGCCAGCAGTGGCAGGGACAGGATAGGGGCAGATACGCAGTATTTT
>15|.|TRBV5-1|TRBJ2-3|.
CASSLEPSSTDTQYF
TGCGCCAGCAGCTTGGAGCCGTCTAGCACAGATACGCAGTATTTT
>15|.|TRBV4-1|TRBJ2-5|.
CASSQGSRGQETQYF
TGCGCCAGCAGCCAAGGATCCCGGGGGCAAGAGACCCAGTACTTC
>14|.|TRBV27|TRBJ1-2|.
CASSLSGGFYGYTF
TGTGCCAGCAGTTTATCCGGGGGGTTCTATGGCTACACCTTC
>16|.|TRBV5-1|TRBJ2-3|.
CASSSSGVPSTDTQYF
TGCGCCAGCAGCTCGTCCGGGGTACCTAGCACAGATACGCAGTATTTT
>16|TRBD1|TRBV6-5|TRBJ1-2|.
CASSSGSGGHGYGYTF
TGTGCCAGCAGTTCGGGCTCAGGGGGCCACGGCTATGGCTACACCTTC
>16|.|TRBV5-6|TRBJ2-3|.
CASSFGPSRSADTQYF
TGTGCCAGCAGCTTCGGTCCCTCGAGGAGTGCAGATACGCAGTATTTT
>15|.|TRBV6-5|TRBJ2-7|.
CASSYSNSGAYEQYF
TGTGCCAGCAGTTACTCGAATTCCGGTGCCTACGAGCAGTACTTC
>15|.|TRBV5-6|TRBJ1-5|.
CASSLERQLNQPQHF
TGTGCCAGCAGCTTGGAGAGACAGCTAAATCAGCCCCAGCATTTT
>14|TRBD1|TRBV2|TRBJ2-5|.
CASKTGRVKETQYF
TGTGCCAGTAAGACAGGGAGAGTTAAAGAGACCCAGTACTTC
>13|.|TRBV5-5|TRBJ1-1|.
CASSPPRNTEAFF
TGTGCCAGCAGCCCGCCCCGGAACACTGAAGCTTTCTTT
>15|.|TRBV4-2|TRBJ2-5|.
CASSQDSQGAETQYF
TGTGCCAGCAGCCAAGATAGTCAGGGAGCAGAGACCCAGTACTTC
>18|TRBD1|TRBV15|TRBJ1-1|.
CATTLEFRGPAAGTEAFF
TGTGCCACTACGCTTGAGTTCAGGGGGCCCGCCGCGGGCACTGAAGCTTTCTTT
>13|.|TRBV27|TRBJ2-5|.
CASSLGGGETQYF
TGTGCCAGCAGTTTAGGGGGAGGAGAGACCCAGTACTTC
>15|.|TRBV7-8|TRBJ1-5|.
CASGKVGGRNQPQHF
TGTGCCAGCGGGAAAGTGGGCGGGCGCAATCAGCCCCAGCATTTT
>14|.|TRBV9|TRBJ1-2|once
CASSPGHPNYGYTF
TGTGCCAGCAGCCCGGGACACCCTAACTATGGCTACACCTTC
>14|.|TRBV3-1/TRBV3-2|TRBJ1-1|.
CASSQDLGDTEAFF
TGTGCCAGCAGCCAAGATCTCGGGGACACTGAAGCTTTCTTT
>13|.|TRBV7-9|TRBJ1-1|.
CASSPPQGNEAFF
TGTGCCAGCAGCCCTCCCCAGGGTAATGAAGCTTTCTTT
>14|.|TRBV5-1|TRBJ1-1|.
CASSLSGASTEAFF
TGCGCCAGCAGCTTGTCGGGGGCGAGCACTGAAGCTTTCTTT
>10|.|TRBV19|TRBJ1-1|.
CARVATEAFF
TGTGCCAGGGTTGCCACTGAAGCTTTCTTT
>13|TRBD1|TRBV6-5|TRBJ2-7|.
CATARDRGLEQYF
TGTGCCACCGCCCGGGACAGGGGGCTCGAGCAGTACTTC
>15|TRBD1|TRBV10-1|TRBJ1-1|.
CASSDPGQGNTEAFF
TGCGCCAGCAGTGACCCAGGACAGGGGAACACTGAAGCTTTCTTT
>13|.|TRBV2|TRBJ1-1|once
CASSLGPNTEAFF
TGTGCCAGCAGCTTAGGGCCGAACACTGAAGCTTTCTTT
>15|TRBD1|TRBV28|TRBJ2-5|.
CASSLWAGGRETQYF
TGTGCCAGCAGTTTATGGGCAGGGGGTAGGGAGACCCAGTACTTC
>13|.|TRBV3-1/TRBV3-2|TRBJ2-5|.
CASSLGTEETQYF
TGTGCCAGCAGCCTCGGGACGGAAGAGACCCAGTACTTC
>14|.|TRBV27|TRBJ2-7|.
CASSTRRGINEQYF
TGTGCCAGCAGCACGCGGCGAGGGATCAACGAGCAGTACTTC
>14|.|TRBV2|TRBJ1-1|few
CASSEGRGARGAFF
TGTGCCAGCAGTGAGGGCCGAGGGGCGCGAGGAGCTTTCTTT
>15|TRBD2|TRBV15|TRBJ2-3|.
CATSHRRGDGDTQYF
TGTGCCACCAGCCACCGCCGGGGGGATGGAGATACGCAGTATTTT
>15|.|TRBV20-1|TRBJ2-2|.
CSASSSHPQPRELFF
TGCAGTGCTAGTAGCAGCCACCCCCAACCGAGGGAGCTGTTTTTT
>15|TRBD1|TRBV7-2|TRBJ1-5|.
CASSLLGTGNQPQHF
TGTGCCAGCAGCTTATTGGGGACAGGGAATCAGCCCCAGCATTTT
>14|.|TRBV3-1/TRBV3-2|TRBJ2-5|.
CASSLGRVMETQYF
TGTGCCAGCAGCCTAGGTCGGGTTATGGAGACCCAGTACTTC